What follows is one TCR beta chain and its context. What it binds is unknown. The data were obtained in a study of shared clonotypes between healthy human individuals. Findings and caveats of the study: Only blood underwent sampling, and tissue repertoires likely differ.

Using immunoSEQ multiplex PCR, the repertoire was profiled, and TCRdb retains in-frame clones only, with some absent. Of hundreds of thousands of clones in the sample, over 60% are singletons; the top ten hold 12%. Sequenced input: PBMCs. This clonotype originated in a woman in her thirties or forties in good health. Some clones in this sample may be carry-over from other donors' samples.

CDR3 region: CSGHKNTEAFF. The CDR3 DNA reads TGCAGTGGACATAAGAACACTGAAGCTTTCTTT. This chain uses TRBV20-1 with TRBJ1-1, with no clear D. Germline lookup yields CDR1 DFQATT and CDR2 SNEGSKA (reference sequence). The CDR3 runs to 11 residues. V was clipped by 7 bases and J by 1 base, with 7 bases between them.